One sample yielded the 21 T cell receptor beta chains listed below, sequenced in a study of cytomegalovirus exposure and HLA in healthy donors. The PCR employed 60 Vbeta primers together with 13 Jbeta primers. Data came from immunoSEQ multiplex PCR; TCRdb stores just in-frame clones and leaves some out. The sample contains about 180,000 clones, over 60% of which appear only once. Sequences were obtained from PBMCs. The receptors were sampled from a man aged 35-49 years in good health and CMV-seronegative.

The chain carries TRBV5-4 and TRBJ2-7; possibly TRBD2 for D (6 bases). The CDR3 has 14 residues. Germline-derived CDR1 and CDR2 are SGHNT and YYREEE (reference sequence). With 6 bases removed from V and 0 bases from J, the gap between germline ends came to 13 bases. In nucleotides, the CDR3 is TGTGCCAGCACCTACGGGGGTAACTCCTACGAGCAGTACTTC. Amino acid sequence: CASTYGGNSYEQYF.

The V gene is TRBV7-9, the J gene TRBJ1-2, with D possibly TRBD1 on 5 matching bases. Germline V gene lookup returns CDR1 SEHNR and CDR2 FQNEAQ (reference sequence). The CDR3 runs 12 residues. Trimming left V 5 bases short and J 4 bases short, with 8 bases between. The CDR3 coding sequence is TGTGCCAGCAGCCCGACAGTCTATGGCTACACCTTC. This translates into CASSPTVYGYTF. The whole variable domain, filled in from reference TRBV7-9 and TRBJ1-2, reads DTGVSQNPRHKITKRGQNVTFRCDPISEHNRLYWYRQTLGQGPEFLTYFQNEAQLEKSRLLSDRFSAERPKGSFSTLEIQRTEQGDSAMYLCASSPTVYGYTFGSGTRLTVV.

This clone was counted a few times. The V call is TRBV7-2, the J call TRBJ1-1, with 8 bases identical to TRBD1. CDR1 and CDR2 from the germline V gene are SGHTA and FQGNSA. This CDR3 is built from 15 residues. Losses at the gene ends were 2 bases for V and 6 bases for J; bases not matched to a gene: 8. CDR3 region: CASSLIGQGYPEAFF. The CDR3 DNA is TGTGCCAGCAGCTTAATCGGACAGGGATACCCTGAAGCTTTCTTT.

V and J are TRBV27 and TRBJ1-2, with a tentative D call TRBD1 (6 bases). Germline V gives CDR1 MNHEY, CDR2 SMNVEV (reference sequence). The CDR3 runs to 13 residues. Deletions cut 4 bases from V and 7 bases from J, with 13 bases between. CDR3 in amino acids: CASSYRTGTGYTF. CDR3 nucleotide sequence: TGTGCCAGCAGTTATCGAACAGGGACTGGCTACACCTTC.

This chain connects TRBV18 to TRBJ2-2, with D tentatively TRBD2 (7 bases). The CDR3 consists of 17 residues. Germline CDR1 KGHSH, CDR2 LQKENI. Trimming took 0 bases from V and 6 from J, leaving 17 bases between them. The CDR3 spells CASSPPSVPGGPGELFF. CDR3 in DNA: TGTGCCAGCTCACCACCAAGCGTGCCGGGGGGCCCCGGGGAGCTGTTTTTT.

The V gene is TRBV19, the J gene TRBJ1-2; 8 nucleotides line up with TRBD1. The ends lost 5 bases at V and 3 bases at J; junction bases unmatched: 11. This CDR3 has 16 residues. Germline V lookup: CDR1 LNHDA, CDR2 SQIVND (reference sequence). The CDR3 DNA reads TGTGCCAGTAGTGGCCAGGGGGCGAGGTTCGACTATGGCTACACCTTC. Its protein is CASSGQGARFDYGYTF.

The V call is TRBV10-1, the J call TRBJ2-5, with 9 bases that match TRBD2. V shed 0 bases, J shed 2 bases, and the junction held 1 base outside the gene matches. Germline-derived CDR1 and CDR2 are WNHNN and SYGVQD (reference sequence). The CDR3 totals 15 residues. The CDR3 DNA reads TGCGCCAGCAGTGAGTCGAGCGGGGGGCAAGAGACCCAGTACTTC. Encoded protein: CASSESSGGQETQYF.

This clone was recorded only once. The chain carries TRBV27 and TRBJ2-5; D unclear. Germline-derived CDR1 and CDR2 are MNHEY and SMNVEV (reference sequence). V gave up 8 bases and J gave up 1 base, with 14 bases separating them. CDR3 size: 14 residues. DNA of the CDR3: TGTGCCAGCTCGCTGTCCGCGGCCCAAGAGACCCAGTACTTC. It translates to CASSLSAAQETQYF.

A single count supports this clone. The chain couples TRBV18 to TRBJ1-3; D unclear. The ends were cut back, 8 bases at V and 0 bases at J, with 8 bases in the middle. The CDR3 runs 13 residues. CDR1 is KGHSH and CDR2 is LQKENI in the germline V gene. CDR3 DNA: TGTGCCAGCGCCGAGAGCTCTGGAAACACCATATATTTT. Translating gives CASAESSGNTIYF.

The J gene is TRBJ2-5, the V gene TRBV7-7; 11 bases line up with TRBD2. Unmatched junction bases numbered 15, after V lost 5 bases and J lost 1 base. The V gene's germline CDR1 is SSHAT and CDR2 FNYEAQ (reference sequence). The CDR3 is 19 residues long. CDR3 region: CASSRGGLAVPWGQETQYF. In nucleotides, the CDR3 is TGTGCCAGCAGCCGAGGGGGACTAGCGGTCCCCTGGGGCCAAGAGACCCAGTACTTC.

This clone was recorded only once. This chain joins TRBV5-1 and TRBJ2-3, with 8 positions matching TRBD1. The V segment lost 5 bases and the J segment 7 bases; nucleotides outside the gene matches: 9. This CDR3 is 14 amino acids long. Germline CDR1 SGHRS, CDR2 YFSETQ. The CDR3 here is CASRQDRGAYTQYF. The DNA for the CDR3 is TGCGCCAGCAGACAAGACAGGGGAGCATATACGCAGTATTTT.

The gene calls are TRBV4-1 and TRBJ1-1; D is perhaps TRBD1 (6 bases). The V end was cut by 0 bases, the J end by 0 bases, with 14 bases between. Germline CDR1 and CDR2: MGHRA and YSYEKL. This CDR3 is built from 17 residues. CDR3 nucleotide sequence: TGCGCCAGCAGCCAAGATCCACAGGGCCGGTTGAACACTGAAGCTTTCTTT. This sequence encodes CASSQDPQGRLNTEAFF.

The CDR3: CSVQGLRSGYTF. The DNA of the CDR3 is TGCAGCGTACAGGGGTTACGAAGTGGCTACACCTTC. This chain uses TRBV29-1 with TRBJ1-2, with TRBD1 identical over 7 bases. This CDR3 is built from 12 residues. The V gene's germline CDR1 is SQVTM and CDR2 ANQGSEA. V gave up 6 bases and J gave up 7 bases; unmatched junction bases: 8.

This clone was observed a single time. The chain links TRBV7-6 to TRBJ2-5; maybe TRBD1 (6 bases). The CDR3 extends over 16 amino acids. The germline V gene encodes CDR1 SGHVS and CDR2 FNYEAQ. The ends were cut back, 4 bases at V and 5 bases at J, with 20 bases in the middle. The CDR3 sequence: CASSSGRGTIQETQYF. The CDR3 DNA is TGTGCCAGCAGCTCAGGCAGGGGTACCATTCAGGAGACCCAGTACTTC. Variable domain in full (rest from reference TRBV7-6 and TRBJ2-5): GAGVSQSPRYKVTKRGQDVALRCDPISGHVSLYWYRQALGQGPEFLTYFNYEAQQDKSGLPNDRFSAERPEGSISTLTIQRTEQRDSAMYRCASSSGRGTIQETQYFGPGTRLLVL.

The V and J genes are TRBV11-2 and TRBJ1-1; D is perhaps TRBD1 (5 bases). CDR3 size: 12 residues. V lost 5 bases and J lost 3, with 7 bases in between. Germline assignment: CDR1 SGHAT and CDR2 FQNNGV. CDR3 sequence (DNA): TGTGCCAGCAGCCGCAGGGACACTGAAGCTTTCTTT. As protein: CASSRRDTEAFF.

The chain carries TRBV5-1 and TRBJ2-7, with D unclear. Germline CDR1 is SGHRS and CDR2 is YFSETQ. The CDR3 sequence is 15 residues long. Trimming shortened V by 0 bases and J by 0 bases, and 10 bases separated the two germline ends. As DNA, the CDR3 is TGCGCCAGCAGCTTGGACTTTTCGAGCTCCTACGAGCAGTACTTC. Its translation is CASSLDFSSSYEQYF.

V is TRBV4-3 and J is TRBJ1-4, with no clear D. This CDR3 has 16 residues. Germline lookup yields CDR1 LGHNA and CDR2 YSLEER. The V gene lost 0 bases and the J gene lost 4 bases, with 12 bases spanning the gap. Here the CDR3 reads CASSQERVGVNEKLFF. CDR3 DNA sequence: TGCGCCAGCAGCCAAGAAAGGGTCGGGGTTAATGAAAAACTGTTTTTT.

The chain recombines TRBV6-1 with TRBJ1-1; a weak D match, TRBD1 (6 bases). CDR3 length: 13 residues. Germline-derived CDR1 and CDR2 are MNHNS and SASEGT. Trimming took off 10 bases at V and 1 base at J, with 13 bases between the two ends. CDR3 nucleotides: TGTGCCACCCGGACAGCCCAGAACACTGAAGCTTTCTTT. It is translated as CATRTAQNTEAFF.

This chain joins TRBV5-4 and TRBJ2-1; D is perhaps TRBD1 (6 bases). Looked up from germline, CDR1 is SGHNT and CDR2 is YYREEE (reference sequence). The CDR3 is 15 amino acids. With 1 base removed from V and 5 bases from J, the gap between germline ends came to 13 bases. The CDR3, as DNA: TGTGCCAGCAGCTTGTCTGGGGGCTCTGACAATGAGCAGTTCTTC. Translation: CASSLSGGSDNEQFF. The full variable domain, its missing parts supplied by reference TRBV5-4 and TRBJ2-1, is ETGVTQSPTHLIKTRGQQVTLRCSSQSGHNTVSWYQQALGQGPQFIFQYYREEENGRGNFPPRFSGLQFPNYSSELNVNALELDDSALYLCASSLSGGSDNEQFFGPGTRLTVL.

V gene TRBV5-6 combines with J gene TRBJ2-2; the match to TRBD1 covers 8 bases. Germline CDR1 and CDR2: SGHDT and YYEEEE. The CDR3 contains 19 residues. V shed 3 bases, J shed 1 base, and the junction held 14 bases outside the gene matches. CDR3 DNA sequence: TGTGCCAGCAGCTACCCCATAGGACAGGGATCGCTGAACACCGGGGAGCTGTTTTTT. Translation gives CASSYPIGQGSLNTGELFF.

The chain uses TRBV9 and TRBJ1-5, with unresolved D. Trimming shortened V by 0 bases and J by 2 bases, and 12 bases separated the two germline ends. The CDR3 sequence is 16 residues long. Germline loops: CDR1 SGDLS, CDR2 YYNGEE. The CDR3, as DNA: TGTGCCAGCAGCGTAGCTACGGGAGAGGGCAATCAGCCCCAGCATTTT. Amino acid sequence: CASSVATGEGNQPQHF.